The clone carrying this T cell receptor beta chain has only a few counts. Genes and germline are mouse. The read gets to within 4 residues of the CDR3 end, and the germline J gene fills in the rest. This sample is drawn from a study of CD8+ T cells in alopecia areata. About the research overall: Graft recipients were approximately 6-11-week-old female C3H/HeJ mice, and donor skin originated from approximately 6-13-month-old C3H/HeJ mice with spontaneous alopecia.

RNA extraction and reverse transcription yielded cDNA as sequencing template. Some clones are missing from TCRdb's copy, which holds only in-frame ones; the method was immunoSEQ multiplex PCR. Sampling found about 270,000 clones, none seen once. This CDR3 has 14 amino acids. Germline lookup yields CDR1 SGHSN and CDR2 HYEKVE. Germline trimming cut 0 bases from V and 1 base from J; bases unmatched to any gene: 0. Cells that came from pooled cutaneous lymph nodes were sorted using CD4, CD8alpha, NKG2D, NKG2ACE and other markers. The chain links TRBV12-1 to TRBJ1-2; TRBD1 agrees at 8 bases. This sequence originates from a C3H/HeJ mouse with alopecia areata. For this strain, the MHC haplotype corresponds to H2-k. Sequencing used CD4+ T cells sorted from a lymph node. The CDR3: CASSLDRGNSDYTF. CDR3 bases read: TGTGCCAGCTCTCTCGACAGGGGAAACTCC.